The T cell receptor beta chain described here comes from a study of blood T cell repertoires in COVID-19. Only in-frame clones appear in the TCRdb table, and some are missing; sequencing was by immunoSEQ multiplex PCR. The sample records about 63,000 clones, about 86% being singletons. This CDR3 is 13 amino acids long. CDR1 GTSNPN and CDR2 SVGIG come from the germline V gene (reference sequence). The germline V and J ends were trimmed by 4 bases and 2 bases, with 12 bases remaining between them. Source material: peripheral blood. The receptor comes from a human donor in a cohort sampled during active COVID-19. The V gene is TRBV30, the J gene TRBJ2-7, with D possibly TRBD1 on 5 matching bases. The CDR3 nucleotides read TGTGCCTGGAATACGGTACAGGCCTACGAGCAGTACTTC. It is translated as CAWNTVQAYEQYF.